This T cell receptor (beta chain) was captured in a study of glioma-infiltrating T cells. Note on this clonotype: Antigen specificity is unknown.

Study results and limitations: CDR3 overlap between tissue and blood was very small. Tissue-blood divergence was below expectation in non-neoplastic patients, above in gliomas.

Amplification of TCR alpha and beta CDR3 regions from RNA used iRepertoire nested multiplex PCR. Input was roughly 100-450 ng of tissue mRNA or PBMC total RNA. TCRdb reprocessed the multiplex PCR reads with MiXCR, giving one entry per CDR3 protein. The sample lists about 140,000 distinct CDR3 sequences, around 42% occurring once. The CDR3 totals 15 residues. Germline V gene lookup returns CDR1 SGHTA and CDR2 FQGNSA. V lost 1 base and J lost 8, with 17 bases in between. The sequence came from a human donor with low-grade glioma or glioblastoma, undergoing nonglioma brain surgery, or in good health (not recorded which). The chain carries TRBV7-2 and TRBJ1-1, with D possibly being TRBD1 (5 bases). Sequencing input: glioma tissue, nonneoplastic brain tissue, or PBMCs (not recorded which). The CDR3 coding sequence is TGTGCCAGCAGCTTAGGCACGACGACAGCTAACGAAGCTTTCTTT. Its protein is CASSLGTTTANEAFF.